Below, 15 T cell receptor beta chains from the same sample are listed, as sequenced in a study of shared clonotypes between healthy human individuals. Method: immunoSEQ multiplex PCR; TCRdb's copy keeps in-frame clones and lacks some. The sample consists of approximately 2,000,000 clones, 80% to 95% of them appearing once. Sequencing input: naive CD4+ T cells from PBMCs. Subset given: CD45RA+ positively selected. Receptors originate from a man younger than 35 in good health. Some clones in this sample may be carry-over from other donors' samples.

The V gene is TRBV5-3, the J gene TRBJ2-2, with D perhaps TRBD2 (5 bases). TRBV5-3 is assigned to the ORF class and has an uncertain function. This CDR3 has 14 residues. The V gene lost 1 base and the J gene lost 6 bases, with 10 bases spanning the gap. CDR3 in amino acids: CARSLRVRAGELFF. The CDR3 coding sequence is TGTGCCAGAAGCTTGCGTGTGCGGGCCGGGGAGCTGTTTTTT.

This clone is a singleton in its sample. Other DNA sequences in the same sample also yield this CDR3. V gene TRBV5-1 combines with J gene TRBJ2-1; D is possibly TRBD2 (5 bases). V shed 2 bases and J shed 2 bases, with 11 bases lying between them. The CDR3 is 15 residues long. CDR1 is SGHRS and CDR2 is YFSETQ in the germline V gene. The CDR3 protein is CASSLNAGPYNEQFF. Written as DNA, the CDR3 is TGCGCCAGCAGCTTAAATGCGGGCCCCTACAATGAGCAGTTCTTC.

This sequence joins TRBV5-6 and TRBJ2-1; 10 bases are a match to TRBD2. The CDR3 is 16 residues long. V lost 4 bases to trimming and J lost 8 bases; unmatched junction nucleotides: 12. Germline values: CDR1 SGHDT, CDR2 YYEEEE. CDR3 bases: TGTGCCAGCAGCCCCCTAGCTCTAGCGGGAGAGGATGAGCAGTTCTTC. It is translated as CASSPLALAGEDEQFF.

The chain is built from TRBV2 and TRBJ2-6; tentatively, D is TRBD1 (6 bases). V lost 6 bases, J lost 0 bases, and 9 bases lay in between. The CDR3 totals 15 residues. Germline CDR1 reads SNHLY; CDR2 reads FYNNEI. The CDR3 protein is CASSKDSSGANVLTF. CDR3 nucleotides: TGTGCCAGCAGCAAGGACAGCTCTGGGGCCAACGTCCTGACTTTC.

The chain has TRBV28 and TRBJ2-7; D is possibly TRBD2 (5 bases). This CDR3 has 12 residues. The V end was cut by 8 bases, the J end by 3 bases, with 11 bases between. Germline V CDR1 and CDR2: MDHEN, SYDVKM. CDR3 DNA: TGTGCCAGCCAGGCCGGGGACTACGAGCAGTACTTC. Translation: CASQAGDYEQYF.

This sequence joins TRBV18 and TRBJ2-7; the match to TRBD1 covers 11 bases. CDR3 length equals 16 residues. The ends lost 1 base at V and 8 bases at J; junction bases unmatched: 10. Germline V gene lookup returns CDR1 KGHSH and CDR2 LQKENI. The DNA for the CDR3 is TGTGCCAGCTCACCACGGGGTGCCTGGACAGGGGGCAAGCAGTACTTC. It yields the protein CASSPRGAWTGGKQYF.

As regards this clone: This same CDR3 is encoded by further DNA sequences in the sample. The rearrangement joins TRBV11-2 to TRBJ2-7; the D is unclear. The CDR3 is 13 residues long. The germline CDR1 and CDR2 sequences are SGHAT and FQNNGV. V lost 0 bases to trimming and J lost 6 bases, with 9 bases between them. The CDR3 spells CASSLDRGSEQYF. The CDR3 coding sequence is TGTGCCAGCAGCTTAGATCGCGGATCCGAGCAGTACTTC.

The J gene is TRBJ1-3, the V gene TRBV25-1; no clear D. The CDR3 totals 17 residues. Per the germline V gene, CDR1 is MGHDK and CDR2 is SYGVNS. The germline V and J ends were trimmed by 2 bases and 0 bases, with 14 bases remaining between them. CDR3 nucleotide sequence: TGTGCCAGCAGTGAAGGTATCGGGAGACTCTCTGGAAACACCATATATTTT. Amino acid sequence: CASSEGIGRLSGNTIYF. The whole variable domain, filled in from reference TRBV25-1 and TRBJ1-3, reads EADIYQTPRYLVIGTGKKITLECSQTMGHDKMYWYQQDPGMELHLIHYSYGVNSTEKGDLSSESTVSRIRTEHFPLTLESARPSHTSQYLCASSEGIGRLSGNTIYFGEGSWLTVV.

V gene TRBV28 combines with J gene TRBJ1-5; D is perhaps TRBD1 (5 bases). The germline CDR1 and CDR2 sequences are MDHEN and SYDVKM. Trimming removed 9 bases from V and 3 bases from J, with 27 bases in between. CDR3 length: 18 amino acids. CDR3 region: CASHRLGLPGLSNQPQHF. CDR3 nucleotide sequence: TGTGCCAGTCATAGATTGGGACTCCCGGGCCTTTCCAATCAGCCCCAGCATTTT.

The V gene is TRBV6-1, the J gene TRBJ1-1; D is uncertain. Germline CDR1 and CDR2: MNHNS and SASEGT. The CDR3 totals 15 residues. Deletions cut 7 bases from V and 8 bases from J, with 23 bases between. The CDR3 bases are TGTGCCAGCACTCTTTCACCCAGGATACAGAACGAAGCTTTCTTT. This translates into CASTLSPRIQNEAFF.

Written as DNA, the CDR3 is TGTGCCAGCTCACCCATTATTGGGAACACCGGGGAGCTGTTTTTT. Amino acid sequence: CASSPIIGNTGELFF. V gene TRBV18 combines with J gene TRBJ2-2; D uncertain. Germline V gene lookup returns CDR1 KGHSH and CDR2 LQKENI. The CDR3 is 15 amino acids. V was pared by 3 bases and J by 1 base, with 9 bases between. Full variable domain (outside the CDR3, taken from reference TRBV18 and TRBJ2-2): NAGVMQNPRHLVRRRGQEARLRCSPMKGHSHVYWYRQLPEEGLKFMVYLQKENIIDESGMPKERFSAEFPKEGPSILRIQQVVRGDSAAYFCASSPIIGNTGELFFGEGSRLTVL.

The chain links TRBV7-3 to TRBJ2-6, with D possibly being TRBD1 (6 bases). Germline loops: CDR1 SGHTA, CDR2 FQGTGA. Trimming took off 2 bases at V and 2 bases at J, with 22 bases between the two ends. The CDR3 contains 20 residues. The CDR3 coding sequence is TGTGCCAGCAGCTTACTAGGTACCGGGACAAAAACGACTGGGGCCAACGTCCTGACTTTC. The encoded protein is CASSLLGTGTKTTGANVLTF.

The DNA for the CDR3 is TGTGCCAGCAGCTCGTATAAAACTGAAGCTTTCTTT. This translates into CASSSYKTEAFF. The V and J genes are TRBV5-6 and TRBJ1-1; no definite D call. CDR3 length equals 12 residues. V lost 3 bases, J lost 5 bases, and 8 bases lay in between. Per the germline V gene, CDR1 is SGHDT and CDR2 is YYEEEE.

This clone was seen only once. This sequence joins TRBV11-3 and TRBJ2-7, with TRBD2 matching 10 bases. Losses at the gene ends were 2 bases for V and 3 bases for J; bases not matched to a gene: 1. Germline V gene sequence: CDR1 SGHNT, CDR2 YENEEA. This CDR3 region has 14 residues. CDR3 nucleotide sequence: TGTGCCAGCAGCTTAACTAGCGGGAACTACGAGCAGTACTTC. This translates into CASSLTSGNYEQYF.

In this sample, this clone turned up a few times. The DNA for the CDR3 is TGTGCCTGGGGTGGGACGTCCGCTTTCTATGGCTACACCTTC. Residues: CAWGGTSAFYGYTF. The rearrangement joins TRBV30 to TRBJ1-2; D is possibly TRBD1 (5 bases). V was shortened by 5 bases and J by 4 bases, with 17 bases between the two germline ends. CDR3 length: 14 residues. CDR1 and CDR2 (germline): GTSNPN, SVGIG (reference sequence). Based on the CDR3 plus reference TRBV30 and TRBJ1-2, the full variable domain is SQTIHQWPATLVQPVGSPLSLECTVEGTSNPNLYWYRQAAGRGLQLLFYSVGIGQISSEVPQNLSASRPQDRQFILSSKKLLLSDSGFYLCAWGGTSAFYGYTFGSGTRLTVV.